This TCR beta chain was sequenced during a study of T cells in Graves' hyperthyroidism and ophthalmopathy. RNA transcripts gave rise to amplified TCR beta CDR3 regions. First-round RT-PCR targeting the TCR CDR3 was performed with the HTBI primer set. A single record per CDR3 protein comes from TCRdb applying MiXCR to the multiplex PCR reads. The sample holds fewer than 600,000 distinct CDR3 sequences, around 14% seen once. This clonotype appeared many times. Its specificity is not known. No progression to ophthalmopathy during 18 months of follow-up defined stable disease. CDR1 and CDR2 from the germline V gene are LGHNT and FRNRAP. Trimming took 0 bases from V and 6 from J; bases not matched to a gene: 7. This CDR3 region has 15 residues. Broader study findings: Model-based prediction identified ophthalmopathy a median about 7 months prior to its onset. Blood also showed most of the thyroid clonotypes that were expanded above 0.001.

The chain is built from TRBV12-5 and TRBJ1-2; 7 nucleotides line up with TRBD1. The receptor's source is a woman aged 18-29 years with Graves' hyperthyroidism. Input material: blood. CDR3 region: CASGLVLAGGNGYTF. The CDR3 DNA reads as TGTGCTAGTGGTTTGGTTTTGGCAGGGGGTAATGGCTACACCTTC.